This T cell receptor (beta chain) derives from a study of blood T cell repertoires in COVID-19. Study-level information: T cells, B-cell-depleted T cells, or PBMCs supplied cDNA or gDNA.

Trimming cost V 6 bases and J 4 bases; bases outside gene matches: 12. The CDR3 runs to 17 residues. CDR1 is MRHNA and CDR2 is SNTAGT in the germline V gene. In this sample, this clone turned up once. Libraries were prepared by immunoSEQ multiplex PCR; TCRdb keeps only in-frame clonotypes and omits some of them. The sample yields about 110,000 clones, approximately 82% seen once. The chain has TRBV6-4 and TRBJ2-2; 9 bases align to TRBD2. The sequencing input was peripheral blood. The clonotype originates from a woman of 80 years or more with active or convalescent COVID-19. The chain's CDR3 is CASRNGAGGPRTGELFF. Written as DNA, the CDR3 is TGTGCCAGCAGGAACGGGGCGGGAGGGCCTCGCACCGGGGAGCTGTTTTTT.